This T cell receptor beta chain derives from a study of OX40 agonist ivuxolimab in advanced cancers. On the study more broadly: At 75% to 90% male, the cohort had a mean age of 60 years, ranging from roughly 20 to 90. Two patients with cutaneous melanoma and one with hepatocellular carcinoma, three in total, showed partial responses.

TCRdb keeps only in-frame clones here, not all; method: immunoSEQ multiplex PCR. The sample has tens of thousands of clones; about 89% are singletons. Of note for this clone: Its antigen is undetermined.

General study points: Low normalized T-cell clonal expansion also characterized some of the nonresponders.

CDR1 is LNHDA and CDR2 is SQIVND in the germline V gene (reference sequence). The CDR3 has 17 residues. The J segment lost 0 bases and the V segment lost 2 bases, leaving 5 bases of the junction unmatched. The material was CD4+ or CD8+ T cells sorted from blood, obtained in a trial of the OX40 agonist ivuxolimab. This sequence was found in an adult with an advanced solid tumor such as melanoma, head and neck, liver or kidney cancer. The rearrangement uses TRBV19 and TRBJ1-1, with 11 bases aligning to TRBD1. In DNA form, the CDR3 reads TGTGCCAGTAGTATACGGACAGGGGGCCGGATGAACACTGAAGCTTTCTTT. Amino acid sequence: CASSIRTGGRMNTEAFF.